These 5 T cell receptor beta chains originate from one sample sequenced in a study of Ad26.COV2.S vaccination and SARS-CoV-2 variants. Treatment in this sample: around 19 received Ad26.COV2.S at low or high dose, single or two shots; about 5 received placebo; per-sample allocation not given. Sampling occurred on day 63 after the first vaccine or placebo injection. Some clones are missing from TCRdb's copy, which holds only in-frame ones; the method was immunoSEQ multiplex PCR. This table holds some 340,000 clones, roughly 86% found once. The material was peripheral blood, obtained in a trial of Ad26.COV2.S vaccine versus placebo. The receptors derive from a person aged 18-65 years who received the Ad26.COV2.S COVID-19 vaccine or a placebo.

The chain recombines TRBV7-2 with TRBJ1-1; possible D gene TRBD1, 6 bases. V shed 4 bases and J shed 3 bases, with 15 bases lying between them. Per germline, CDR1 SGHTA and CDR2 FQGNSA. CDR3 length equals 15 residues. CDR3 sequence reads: CASSSYRVMDTEAFF. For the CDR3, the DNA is TGTGCCAGCAGCTCCTACAGGGTTATGGACACTGAAGCTTTCTTT.

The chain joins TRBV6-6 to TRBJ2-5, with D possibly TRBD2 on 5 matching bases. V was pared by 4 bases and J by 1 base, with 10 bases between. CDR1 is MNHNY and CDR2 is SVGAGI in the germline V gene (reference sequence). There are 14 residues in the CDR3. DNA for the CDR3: TGTGCCAGCAGTTTCTCGACTACCCAAGAGACCCAGTACTTC. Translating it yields CASSFSTTQETQYF.

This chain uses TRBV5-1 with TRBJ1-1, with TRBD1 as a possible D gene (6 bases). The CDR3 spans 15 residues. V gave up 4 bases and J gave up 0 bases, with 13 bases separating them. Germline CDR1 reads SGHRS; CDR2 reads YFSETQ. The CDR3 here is CASSPDRRMNTEAFF. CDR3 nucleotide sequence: TGCGCCAGCAGCCCTGACAGGAGGATGAACACTGAAGCTTTCTTT.

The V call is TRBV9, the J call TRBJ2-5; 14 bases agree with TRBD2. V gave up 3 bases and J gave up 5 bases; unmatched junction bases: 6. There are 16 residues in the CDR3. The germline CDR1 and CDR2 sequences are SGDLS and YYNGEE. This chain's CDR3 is CASSAGTSGGLETQYF. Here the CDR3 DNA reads TGTGCCAGCAGCGCCGGGACTAGCGGGGGTCTTGAGACCCAGTACTTC.

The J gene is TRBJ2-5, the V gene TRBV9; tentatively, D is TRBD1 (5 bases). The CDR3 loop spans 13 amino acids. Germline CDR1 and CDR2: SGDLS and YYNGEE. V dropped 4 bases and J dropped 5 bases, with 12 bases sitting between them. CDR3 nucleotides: TGTGCCAGCAGCCCAATGGGGCCGGAGACCCAGTACTTC. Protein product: CASSPMGPETQYF.